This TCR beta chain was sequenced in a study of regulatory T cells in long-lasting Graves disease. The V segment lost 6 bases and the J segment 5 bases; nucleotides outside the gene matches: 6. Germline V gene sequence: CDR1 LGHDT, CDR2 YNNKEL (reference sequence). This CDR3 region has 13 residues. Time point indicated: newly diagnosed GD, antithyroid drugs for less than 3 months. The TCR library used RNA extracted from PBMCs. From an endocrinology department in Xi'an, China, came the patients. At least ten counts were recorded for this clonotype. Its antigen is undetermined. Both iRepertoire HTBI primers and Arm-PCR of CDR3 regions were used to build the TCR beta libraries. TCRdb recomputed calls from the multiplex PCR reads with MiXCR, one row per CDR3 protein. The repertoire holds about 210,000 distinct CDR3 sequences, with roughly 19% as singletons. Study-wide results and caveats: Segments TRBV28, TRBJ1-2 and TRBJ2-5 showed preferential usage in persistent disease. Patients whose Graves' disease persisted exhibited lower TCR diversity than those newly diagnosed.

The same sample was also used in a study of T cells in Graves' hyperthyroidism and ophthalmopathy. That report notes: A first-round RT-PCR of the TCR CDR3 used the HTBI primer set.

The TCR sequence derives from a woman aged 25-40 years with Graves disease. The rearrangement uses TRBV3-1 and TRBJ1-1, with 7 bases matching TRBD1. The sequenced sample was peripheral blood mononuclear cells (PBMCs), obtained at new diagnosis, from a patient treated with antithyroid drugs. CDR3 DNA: TGTGCCAGCAGACCGGACAGGTCGACTGAAGCTTTCTTT. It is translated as CASRPDRSTEAFF.